This note documents a single T cell receptor (beta chain) sequence. As yet, its antigen is unknown. The sample belongs to a study of cytomegalovirus exposure and HLA in healthy donors. General study findings and limits: Both high specificity and high sensitivity reportedly marked the classifier's diagnosis of cytomegalovirus status. Among TCR beta chains of equal frequency, HLA-associated ones were more clonally expanded in a later analysis. The authors considered a cluster of highly shared sequence variants likely to be a sequencing artifact. Confirmation was obtained in vitro that three CMV-associated chains are specific for CMV antigens.

The trim removed 0 bases at V and 5 bases at J, leaving 11 bases unmatched. Germline V gene data show CDR1 as SGHRS and CDR2 as YFSETQ. This CDR3 spans 17 amino acids. The PCR used 60 Vbeta and 13 Jbeta primers. Profiling relied on immunoSEQ multiplex PCR, and the TCRdb table lists in-frame clones only, not all of them. The sample lists about 100,000 clones, around four fifths seen once, with 7.5% to 9% in the top ten. The rearrangement links TRBV5-1 to TRBJ2-1; 7 nucleotides align to TRBD2. The sample was PBMCs. This clonotype originated in a man aged 25 to 40 in good health and CMV-seronegative. This CDR3 is CASSLAPGGPVDNEQFF. As DNA, the CDR3 is TGCGCCAGCAGCTTGGCCCCGGGAGGTCCCGTTGACAATGAGCAGTTCTTC.